This TCR beta chain was sequenced in a study of blood T cell repertoires in COVID-19. Overall study: There were acute and convalescent COVID-19 samples, and they came from the United States, Italy and Spain. Nucleic acid was either cDNA or gDNA, and it came from T cells, B-cell-depleted T cells, or PBMCs.

The protocol was immunoSEQ multiplex PCR, while the TCRdb copy is restricted to in-frame clones and leaves out a portion. Seen here are about 120,000 clones, 85% to 90% observed once, and the top ten hold roughly 27%. With 5 bases removed from V and 6 bases from J, the gap between germline ends came to 16 bases. Germline V gives CDR1 MNHEY, CDR2 SVGAGI. CDR3 size: 14 residues. The genes are TRBV6-5 and TRBJ1-1, with D uncertain. This TCR was sampled from an elderly woman with acute or convalescent COVID-19. The material sequenced was peripheral blood. The chain's CDR3 is CASSPLGAGAEAFF. In DNA form, the CDR3 reads TGTGCCAGCAGTCCCCTCGGCGCGGGCGCTGAAGCTTTCTTT.